This T cell receptor beta chain was observed in a study of PD-L1 blockade in urothelial cancer. In the study overall: Men with urothelial cancer arising in the bladder made up most of the 29 patients.

Trimming took off 0 bases at V and 3 bases at J, with 12 bases between the two ends. The CDR3 consists of 16 residues. CDR1 is LNHNV and CDR2 is YYDKDF in the germline V gene (reference sequence). Assay used: immunoSEQ multiplex PCR; TCRdb lists only in-frame clones, some missing. The table records about 30,000 clones, around 82% of them present only once. Noted time point: pretreatment peripheral blood. J is TRBJ2-1 and V is TRBV15; D perhaps matches TRBD2 (5 bases). The TCR sequence derives from a man between 60 and 75 years old with urothelial cancer. Sequencing used PBMCs, obtained around atezolizumab (anti-PD-L1) treatment. The CDR3 DNA is TGTGCCACCAGCAGAGAGGGGAGTCTAGTCTACAATGAGCAGTTCTTC. Translated, it gives CATSREGSLVYNEQFF. Together with reference TRBV15 and TRBJ2-1, the CDR3 gives the full variable domain: DAMVIQNPRYQVTQFGKPVTLSCSQTLNHNVMYWYQQKSSQAPKLLFHYYDKDFNNEADTPDNFQSRRPNTSFCFLDIRSPGLGDTAMYLCATSREGSLVYNEQFFGPGTRLTVL.